These 23 T cell receptor beta chains originate from one sample sequenced in a study of T cell changes during pregnancy in multiple sclerosis. Only in-frame clones appear in the TCRdb table, and some are missing; sequencing was by immunoSEQ multiplex PCR. This table holds approximately 94,000 clones, 92% found once. The specimen comprised peripheral blood, sampled after pregnancy. The receptors derive from a female donor with multiple sclerosis, enrolled in a pregnancy study.

As for this clone: In the same sample, other DNA sequences code for this CDR3. V gene TRBV6-5 combines with J gene TRBJ2-7; D may be TRBD2 (5 bases). Between the trimmed V and J ends, which lost 6 bases and 6 bases, there was a span of 9 bases. The CDR3 consists of 11 residues. The germline V gene encodes CDR1 MNHEY and CDR2 SVGAGI. CDR3 nucleotide sequence: TGTGCCAGCAGCCGAGGGTCCGAGCAGTACTTC. Its translation: CASSRGSEQYF.

The rearrangement joins TRBV10-3 to TRBJ1-1; D gene uncertain. Germline assignment: CDR1 ENHRY and CDR2 SYGVKD. The V and J ends lost 7 bases and 4 bases respectively, with 13 bases between them. The CDR3 totals 13 residues. CDR3 amino acids: CAITTPGFTEAFF. The CDR3 coding sequence is TGTGCCATCACTACTCCGGGATTCACTGAAGCTTTCTTT.

The chain recombines TRBV11-3 with TRBJ2-5; TRBD2 is a possible D gene (5 bases). This CDR3 region has 14 residues. CDR1 SGHNT and CDR2 YENEEA come from the germline V gene. V was pared by 5 bases and J by 5 bases, with 15 bases between. The CDR3 reads CASSQAAGLETQYF. As DNA, the CDR3 is TGTGCCAGCAGCCAGGCGGCGGGCCTTGAGACCCAGTACTTC.

This chain connects TRBV29-1 to TRBJ2-2, with no clear D. V shed 4 bases and J shed 1 base, with 4 bases lying between them. The germline gives CDR1 SQVTM, CDR2 ANQGSEA. This CDR3 contains 12 residues. The CDR3 spells CSVGQNTGELFF. Written as DNA, the CDR3 is TGCAGCGTTGGACAGAACACCGGGGAGCTGTTTTTT.

This chain links TRBV5-1 with TRBJ2-3; perhaps TRBD2 as D (6 bases). The CDR3 sequence is 19 residues long. The germline gives CDR1 SGHRS, CDR2 YFSETQ. Trimming shortened V by 4 bases and J by 1 base, and 25 bases separated the two germline ends. In DNA, the CDR3 is TGCGCCAGCAGCCACAAACCCCGGATGAGAGGGACTGGCACAGATACGCAGTATTTT. Amino acids: CASSHKPRMRGTGTDTQYF.

The chain combines TRBV19 with TRBJ2-2; 10 bases fit TRBD1. This CDR3 spans 15 amino acids. Trimming removed 6 bases from V and 5 bases from J; junction bases left unmatched: 6. Germline CDR1 is LNHDA and CDR2 is SQIVND (reference sequence). DNA for the CDR3: TGTGCCAGTAGCAGACAGGGGGCGAGGACCGGGGAGCTGTTTTTT. Protein sequence: CASSRQGARTGELFF.

This chain links TRBV4-1 with TRBJ1-1; tentative D call: TRBD1 (6 bases). Germline V gives CDR1 MGHRA, CDR2 YSYEKL. The CDR3 covers 16 residues. V shed 5 bases and J shed 1 base, with 17 bases lying between them. Here the CDR3 DNA reads TGCGCCAGCAGCTCAACAGGGCAGGGTGGGAACACTGAAGCTTTCTTT. Its protein is CASSSTGQGGNTEAFF.

The CDR3 loop is CASSYSLGGYEQYF. The CDR3 DNA reads TGTGCCAGCAGTTACTCACTCGGCGGATACGAGCAGTACTTC. V usage is TRBV6-6 and J usage is TRBJ2-7; D gene ambiguous. Germline loops: CDR1 MNHNY, CDR2 SVGAGI (reference sequence). V lost 0 bases, J lost 4 bases, and 10 bases lay in between. The CDR3 extends over 14 amino acids.

V gene TRBV9 combines with J gene TRBJ1-1, with 7 bases identical to TRBD1. This CDR3 contains 15 residues. The germline V gene has CDR1 SGDLS and CDR2 YYNGEE. The J segment lost 2 bases and the V segment lost 4 bases, leaving 8 bases of the junction unmatched. CDR3 sequence (DNA): TGTGCCAGCAGCCCTCAGGGACAGCTAAACACTGAAGCTTTCTTT. It codes for CASSPQGQLNTEAFF.

J is TRBJ1-2 and V is TRBV7-9; D not certain. Trimming left V 5 bases short and J 0 bases short, with 13 bases between. CDR3 length: 15 amino acids. Germline CDR1 is SEHNR and CDR2 is FQNEAQ (reference sequence). The CDR3 here is CASSPTDSANYGYTF. CDR3 DNA: TGTGCCAGCAGCCCAACCGACTCGGCTAACTATGGCTACACCTTC.

This sequence joins TRBV9 and TRBJ2-2, with 7 bases matching TRBD1. This CDR3 spans 14 amino acids. Germline CDR1 and CDR2: SGDLS and YYNGEE. Losses at the gene ends were 6 bases for V and 2 bases for J; bases not matched to a gene: 4. The DNA for the CDR3 is TGTGCCAGCAAGAGGGACAGCAACACCGGGGAGCTGTTTTTT. Encoded protein: CASKRDSNTGELFF.

The V and J genes are TRBV4-3 and TRBJ1-5; D call uncertain. CDR1 is LGHNA, CDR2 YSLEER, per germline. Trimming shortened V by 0 bases and J by 6 bases, and 9 bases separated the two germline ends. The CDR3 has 14 residues. The CDR3 region is CASSQDSGSQPQHF. CDR3 in DNA: TGCGCCAGCAGCCAAGATAGCGGGAGTCAGCCCCAGCATTTT.

The rearrangement uses TRBV7-2 and TRBJ1-5; 7 bases match TRBD1. CDR3 length equals 11 residues. J was trimmed by 15 bases and V by 5 bases; bases with no gene match: 7. The germline CDR1 and CDR2 sequences are SGHTA and FQGNSA. The DNA of the CDR3 is TGTGCCAGCAGCCGGGGACAGCGCGTGCATTTT. It encodes CASSRGQRVHF.

J is TRBJ2-7 and V is TRBV18; D possibly corresponds to TRBD2 (6 bases). Germline-derived CDR1 and CDR2 are KGHSH and LQKENI. The V end lost 6 bases, the J end lost 6 bases, and 18 bases lay between the germline ends. The CDR3 runs to 14 residues. CDR3 in DNA: TGTGCCAGCTCCCCTCAGGAGGGGTGGGGCGAGCAGTACTTC. This sequence encodes CASSPQEGWGEQYF. Complete variable domain (other parts from reference TRBV18 and TRBJ2-7): NAGVMQNPRHLVRRRGQEARLRCSPMKGHSHVYWYRQLPEEGLKFMVYLQKENIIDESGMPKERFSAEFPKEGPSILRIQQVVRGDSAAYFCASSPQEGWGEQYFGPGTRLTVT.

V usage is TRBV6-6 and J usage is TRBJ2-7, with 8 positions matching TRBD1. The CDR3 runs 14 residues. V dropped 10 bases and J dropped 0; count of bases not matched to a gene: 8. CDR1 and CDR2 (germline): MNHNY, SVGAGI (reference sequence). This chain's CDR3 is CATKQGEGSYEQYF. The CDR3 nucleotides read TGTGCCACAAAACAGGGGGAAGGCTCCTACGAGCAGTACTTC.

The chain carries TRBV28 and TRBJ1-2; no firm D call. Germline V gene lookup returns CDR1 MDHEN and CDR2 SYDVKM. The CDR3 runs 13 residues. V shed 3 bases and J shed 4 bases, with 9 bases lying between them. CDR3 DNA: TGTGCCAGCAGTTTTTCCCCTATCTATGGCTACACCTTC. The encoded protein is CASSFSPIYGYTF.

The chain is built from TRBV6-1 and TRBJ1-5; TRBD1 is a possible D gene (6 bases). Germline CDR1 and CDR2: MNHNS and SASEGT. The CDR3 covers 16 residues. Trimming removed 1 base at V and 4 bases at J, with 14 bases between. CDR3 bases: TGTGCCAGCAGTGAAGATTGGGGGCGGGTAAATCAGCCCCAGCATTTT. Translated: CASSEDWGRVNQPQHF.

V usage is TRBV6-1 and J usage is TRBJ1-5, with a tentative D call TRBD1 (5 bases). Trimming pared 6 bases from V and 4 bases from J, leaving 13 bases between. Germline V gene lookup returns CDR1 MNHNS and CDR2 SASEGT. The CDR3 has 14 amino acids. This CDR3 reads CASRPPGNNQPQHF. For the CDR3, the DNA is TGTGCCAGCAGGCCCCCAGGGAATAATCAGCCCCAGCATTTT.

The chain employs TRBV13 and TRBJ2-7; 9 bases fit TRBD1. This CDR3 contains 15 residues. Germline V lookup: CDR1 PRHDT, CDR2 FYEKMQ (reference sequence). With V trimmed by 2 bases and J by 7 bases, 9 bases remained unmatched. CDR3 protein: CASSLIQQGAREQYF. In DNA, the CDR3 is TGTGCCAGCAGCTTAATTCAACAGGGGGCACGGGAGCAGTACTTC.

The chain carries TRBV19 and TRBJ2-1; the match to TRBD2 covers 11 bases. The CDR3 loop spans 16 amino acids. The ends lost 3 bases at V and 6 bases at J; junction bases unmatched: 7. From germline, CDR1 is LNHDA and CDR2 SQIVND (reference sequence). CDR3 DNA: TGTGCCAGTAGTATTCCCGGACTAGCGGGCTTCAATGAGCAGTTCTTC. Translating gives CASSIPGLAGFNEQFF.

This clone was seen once. The chain is built from TRBV9 and TRBJ2-1, with 7 bases that match TRBD2. The trim removed 0 bases at V and 4 bases at J, leaving 4 bases unmatched. Germline assignment: CDR1 SGDLS and CDR2 YYNGEE. The CDR3 is 15 amino acids. Here the CDR3 reads CASSVGAGAYNEQFF. The CDR3 region has the DNA TGTGCCAGCAGCGTAGGGGCGGGAGCTTACAATGAGCAGTTCTTC.

This chain links TRBV6-5 with TRBJ2-7; possible D gene TRBD1, 6 bases. The CDR3 runs to 15 residues. Trimming took 3 bases from V and 2 from J, leaving 14 bases between them. CDR1 and CDR2 (germline): MNHEY, SVGAGI. The CDR3 region is CASSYSVQGTYEQYF. The DNA for the CDR3 is TGTGCCAGCAGTTATAGCGTACAGGGAACCTACGAGCAGTACTTC.

J is TRBJ2-1 and V is TRBV5-1; 11 bases line up with TRBD2. CDR1 is SGHRS and CDR2 is YFSETQ in the germline V gene. The CDR3 runs 17 residues. V lost 4 bases, J lost 2 bases, and 8 bases stayed unmatched. Written as DNA, the CDR3 is TGCGCCAGCAGCCTAGGACTAGCGGGTATCGCCTACAATGAGCAGTTCTTC. Translating gives CASSLGLAGIAYNEQFF.